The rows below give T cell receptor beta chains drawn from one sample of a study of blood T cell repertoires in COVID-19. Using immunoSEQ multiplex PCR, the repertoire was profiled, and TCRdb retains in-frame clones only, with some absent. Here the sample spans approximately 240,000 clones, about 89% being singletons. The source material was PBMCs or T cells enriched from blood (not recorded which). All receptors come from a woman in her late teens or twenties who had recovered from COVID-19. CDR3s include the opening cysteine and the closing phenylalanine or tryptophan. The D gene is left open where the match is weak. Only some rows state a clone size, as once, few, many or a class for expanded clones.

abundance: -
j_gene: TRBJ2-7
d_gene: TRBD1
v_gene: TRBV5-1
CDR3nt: TGCGCCAGCAGCTTGGATTGGTCAGGGGGCTACGAGCAGTACTTC
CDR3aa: CASSLDWSGGYEQYF

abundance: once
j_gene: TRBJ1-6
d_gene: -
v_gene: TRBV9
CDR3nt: TGTGCCAGCAGCCCCCGGACAGCGGATTCACCCCTCCACTTT
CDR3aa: CASSPRTADSPLHF

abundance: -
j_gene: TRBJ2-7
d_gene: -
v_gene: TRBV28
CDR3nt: TGTGCCAGCAGTTTCATCAGGGCCTCCTGGGAGCAGTACTTC
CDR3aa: CASSFIRASWEQYF

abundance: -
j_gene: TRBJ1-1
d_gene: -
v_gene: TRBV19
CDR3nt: TGTGCCAGTAGTATAGATAAGACAGGTAACACTGAAGCTTTCTTT
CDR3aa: CASSIDKTGNTEAFF

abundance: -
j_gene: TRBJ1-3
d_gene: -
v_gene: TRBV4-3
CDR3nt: TGCGCCAGCAGCCAAAGCCTACCGGGAAACACCATATATTTT
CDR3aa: CASSQSLPGNTIYF

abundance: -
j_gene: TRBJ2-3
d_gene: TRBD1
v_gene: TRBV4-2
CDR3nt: TGTGCCAGCAGCCAAGCTGGGACAGGGACAGATACGCAGTATTTT
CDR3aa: CASSQAGTGTDTQYF

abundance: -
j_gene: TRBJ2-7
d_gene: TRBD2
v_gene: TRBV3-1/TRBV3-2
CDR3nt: TGTGCCAGCAGCTCATCGGCCGGTGTGTGGGGGAGGGCTTACGAGCAGTACTTC
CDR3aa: CASSSSAGVWGRAYEQYF

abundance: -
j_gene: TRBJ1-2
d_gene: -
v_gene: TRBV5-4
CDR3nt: TGTGCCAGCAGCTTGGACTGGACAGGCTACACCTTC
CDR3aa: CASSLDWTGYTF

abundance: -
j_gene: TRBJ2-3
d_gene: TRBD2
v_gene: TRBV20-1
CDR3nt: TGCAGTGCTAGTGGACTAGCGGGGGAGCCTAGCACAGATACGCAGTATTTT
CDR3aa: CSASGLAGEPSTDTQYF

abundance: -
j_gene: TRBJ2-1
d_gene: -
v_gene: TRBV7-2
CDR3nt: TGTGCCAGCAGCTTCGAAACTAGCTCCGGAAGGCAGTTCTTC
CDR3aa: CASSFETSSGRQFF

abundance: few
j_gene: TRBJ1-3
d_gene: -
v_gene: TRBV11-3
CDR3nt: TGTGCCAGCAGCCCGCGGGGGGCCTCTGGAAACACCATATATTTT
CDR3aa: CASSPRGASGNTIYF

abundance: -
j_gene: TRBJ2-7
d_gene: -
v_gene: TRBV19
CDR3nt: TGTGCCACCCGGGACACCTCCTACGAGCAGTACTTC
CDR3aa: CATRDTSYEQYF

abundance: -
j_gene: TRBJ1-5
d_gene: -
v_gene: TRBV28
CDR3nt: TGTGCCAGCAGTTCGGGAGGGCAGCCCCAGCATTTT
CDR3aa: CASSSGGQPQHF

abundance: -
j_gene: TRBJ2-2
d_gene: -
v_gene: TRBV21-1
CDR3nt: TGTGCCAGCAGCAAAGCCTTCAATCGGTCCGGGGAGCTGTTTTTT
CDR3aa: CASSKAFNRSGELFF

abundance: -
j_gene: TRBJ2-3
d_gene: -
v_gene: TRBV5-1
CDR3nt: TGCGCCAGCAGCTTGGGCCGGAGGTCGCAGTATTTT
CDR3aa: CASSLGRRSQYF

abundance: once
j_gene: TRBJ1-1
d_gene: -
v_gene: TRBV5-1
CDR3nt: TGCGCCAGCAGCGGAGGGGTTACTGAAGCTTTCTTT
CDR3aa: CASSGGVTEAFF

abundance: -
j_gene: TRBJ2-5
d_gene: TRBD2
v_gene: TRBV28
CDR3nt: TGTGCCAGCAGTTCCCGGCGGGGGGGTTCGGAGACCCAGTACTTC
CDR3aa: CASSSRRGGSETQYF

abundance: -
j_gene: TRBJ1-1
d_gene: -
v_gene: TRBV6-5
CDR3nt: TGTGCCAGCAGTTACTCGATCTATTTTGGCACTGAAGCTTTCTTT
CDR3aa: CASSYSIYFGTEAFF

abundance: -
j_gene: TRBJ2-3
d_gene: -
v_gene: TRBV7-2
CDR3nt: TGTGCCAGCAGCTTAGTGAGTGGGGGACTCGATACGCAGTATTTT
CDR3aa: CASSLVSGGLDTQYF

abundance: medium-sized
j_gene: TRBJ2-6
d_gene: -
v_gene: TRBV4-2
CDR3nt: TGTGCCAGCAGCCAAGATACTAGCTCTGGGGCCAACGTCCTGACTTTC
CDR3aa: CASSQDTSSGANVLTF

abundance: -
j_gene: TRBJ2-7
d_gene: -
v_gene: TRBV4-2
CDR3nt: TGTGCCAGCAGCCCCACTACGAGGGATAGCTCCTACGAGCAGTACTTC
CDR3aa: CASSPTTRDSSYEQYF

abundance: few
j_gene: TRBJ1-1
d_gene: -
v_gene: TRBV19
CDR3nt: TGTGCCAGTAGTATTGAGGGAGGGCGCCCTGAAGCTTTCTTT
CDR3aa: CASSIEGGRPEAFF

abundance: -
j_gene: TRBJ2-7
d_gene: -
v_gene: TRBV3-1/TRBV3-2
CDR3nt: TGTGCCAGCAGGAAAACAGACGAGCAGTACTTC
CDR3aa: CASRKTDEQYF

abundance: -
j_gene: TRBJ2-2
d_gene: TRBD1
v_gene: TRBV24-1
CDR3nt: TGTGCCACCAGACCCTCACCGGGACAGGGGGCGGAAACCGGGGAGCTGTTTTTT
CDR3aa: CATRPSPGQGAETGELFF

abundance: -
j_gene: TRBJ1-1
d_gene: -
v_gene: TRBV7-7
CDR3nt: TGTGCTAGCAGCTTAGCGCTAGACACTGAAGCTTTCTTT
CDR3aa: CASSLALDTEAFF

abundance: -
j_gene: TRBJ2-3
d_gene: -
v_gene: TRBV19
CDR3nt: TGTGCCAGTAATATGGTAGCGGCCACAGATACGCAGTATTTT
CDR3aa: CASNMVAATDTQYF

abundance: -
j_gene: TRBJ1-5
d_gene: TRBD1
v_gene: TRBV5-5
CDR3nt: TGTGCCAGCAGTGATGGGACAGCTGATAGCAATCAGCCCCAGCATTTT
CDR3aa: CASSDGTADSNQPQHF

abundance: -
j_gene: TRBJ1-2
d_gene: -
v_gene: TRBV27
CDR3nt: TGTGCCAGCAGTTGGGGAGGTAACTATGGCTACACCTTC
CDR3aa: CASSWGGNYGYTF

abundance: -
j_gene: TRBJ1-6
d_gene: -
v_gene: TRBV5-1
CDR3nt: TGCGCCAGCAGTCTGTTTGGGGGGAATTCACCCCTCCACTTT
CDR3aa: CASSLFGGNSPLHF

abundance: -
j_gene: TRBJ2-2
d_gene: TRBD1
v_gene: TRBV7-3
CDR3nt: TGTGCCAGCAGCCCGGGACAGGGTAGCACCGGGGAGCTGTTTTTT
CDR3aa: CASSPGQGSTGELFF

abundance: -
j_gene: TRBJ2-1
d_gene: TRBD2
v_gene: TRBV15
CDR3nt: TGTGCCACCAGCAGAGACCTAGCGGGGGGGCAGGAGCAGTTCTTC
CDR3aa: CATSRDLAGGQEQFF

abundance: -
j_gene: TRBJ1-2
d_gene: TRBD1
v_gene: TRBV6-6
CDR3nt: TGTGCCAGCAGCCCGCCGGGACAGAGCCTTCGGGGCTACACCTTC
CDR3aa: CASSPPGQSLRGYTF

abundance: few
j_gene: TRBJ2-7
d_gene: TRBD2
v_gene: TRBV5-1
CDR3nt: TGCGCCAGCAGCTTGGAGGGGAGCGGGGGCTACGAGCAGTACTTC
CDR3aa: CASSLEGSGGYEQYF

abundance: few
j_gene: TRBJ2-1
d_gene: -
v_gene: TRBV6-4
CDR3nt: TGTGCCAGCAGTACAGGGGGGGACAATGAGCAGTTCTTC
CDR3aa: CASSTGGDNEQFF

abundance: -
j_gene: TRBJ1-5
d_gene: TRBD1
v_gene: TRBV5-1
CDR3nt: TGCGCCAGCAGCCGGGACAGTAGCAATCAGCCCCAGCATTTT
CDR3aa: CASSRDSSNQPQHF

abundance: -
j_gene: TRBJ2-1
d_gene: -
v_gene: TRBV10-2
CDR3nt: TGCGCCAGCAGTGAGCCGGGGGCCTACAATGAGCAGTTCTTC
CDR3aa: CASSEPGAYNEQFF

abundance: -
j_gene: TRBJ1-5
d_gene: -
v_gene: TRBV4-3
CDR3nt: TGCGCCAGCAGCCAAGACCGACTCAATCAGCCCCAGCATTTT
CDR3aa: CASSQDRLNQPQHF

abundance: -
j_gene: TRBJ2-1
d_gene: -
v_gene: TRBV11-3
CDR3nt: TGTGCCAGCAGCCCACCCACTAGAGCCAATGAGCAGTTCTTC
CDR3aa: CASSPPTRANEQFF

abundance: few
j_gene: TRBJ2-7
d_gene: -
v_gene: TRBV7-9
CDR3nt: TGTGCCAGCAGCTCCCCAACTTACGGGGCCTACGAGCAGTACTTC
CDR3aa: CASSSPTYGAYEQYF

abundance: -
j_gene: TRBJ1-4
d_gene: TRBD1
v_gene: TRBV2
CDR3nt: TGTGCCAGTGACAGGACAGGGCGGGAGGAAAAACTGTTTTTT
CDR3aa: CASDRTGREEKLFF

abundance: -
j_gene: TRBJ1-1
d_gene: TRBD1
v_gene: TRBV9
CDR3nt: TGTGCCAGCAGCGTAGGGACAGGGTACGACACTGAAGCTTTCTTT
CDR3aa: CASSVGTGYDTEAFF

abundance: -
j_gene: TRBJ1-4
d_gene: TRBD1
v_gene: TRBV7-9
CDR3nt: TGTGCCAGCAGCTTAGAGGGGACAGAGAATGAAAAACTGTTTTTT
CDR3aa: CASSLEGTENEKLFF

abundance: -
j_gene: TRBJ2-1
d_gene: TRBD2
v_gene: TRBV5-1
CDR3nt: TGCGCCAGCAGCTTGGCAAGCGGGGGGCCGAATGAGCAGTTCTTC
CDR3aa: CASSLASGGPNEQFF

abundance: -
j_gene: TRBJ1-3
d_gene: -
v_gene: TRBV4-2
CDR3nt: TGTGCCAGCAGCCAAGTCATCGGGACAAGGGCGGGGGACGGGCCTGGAAACACCATATATTTT
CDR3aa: CASSQVIGTRAGDGPGNTIYF

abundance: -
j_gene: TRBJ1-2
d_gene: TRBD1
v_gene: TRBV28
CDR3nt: TGTGCCAGCAGTACGCCACCGACAGGGGGCTATGGCTACACCTTC
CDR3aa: CASSTPPTGGYGYTF